Listed below are T cell receptor beta chains from one sample, sequenced in a study of vaccination effects on CD4 cells after COVID-19. Repertoires were generated with immunoSEQ multiplex PCR, while TCRdb's copy carries only in-frame clones and drops some. The sample carries over 50,000 clones, 80% to 90% recorded once. The antigens these receptors bind are not known. The sequences come from CD4+ T cells from PBMCs cultured with HCoV-229E spike peptides, collected before COVID-19 vaccination. These receptors all stem from a human donor who received a COVID-19 vaccine. Both conserved end residues are part of each CDR3. Each record gives: J gene, D gene, clone size, V gene, CDR3 protein, CDR3 DNA. A D gene is named only where the DNA matches it firmly. Clone sizes are given selectively: once, few, many, or a class where the clone is expanded.

j_call: TRBJ2-6; d_call: .; clone_size: .; v_call: TRBV2; cdr3_aa: CASSEIWLGANVLTF; cdr3_nt: TGTGCCAGCAGTGAAATTTGGTTGGGGGCCAACGTCCTGACTTTC
j_call: TRBJ1-2; d_call: TRBD1; clone_size: .; v_call: TRBV6-6; cdr3_aa: CASVSTGDVWPGGYTF; cdr3_nt: TGTGCCAGTGTATCCACAGGGGATGTTTGGCCCGGTGGCTACACCTTC
j_call: TRBJ1-1; d_call: TRBD1; clone_size: .; v_call: TRBV12-5; cdr3_aa: CASGPGTGVTEAFF; cdr3_nt: TGTGCTAGTGGCCCCGGGACAGGGGTGACTGAAGCTTTCTTT
j_call: TRBJ1-5; d_call: TRBD1; clone_size: .; v_call: TRBV6-5; cdr3_aa: CAIRPGTGILAPQHF; cdr3_nt: TGTGCCATACGACCCGGGACAGGGATTTTGGCGCCCCAGCATTTT
j_call: TRBJ1-1; d_call: .; clone_size: .; v_call: TRBV5-1; cdr3_aa: CASSPGDREFMTEAFF; cdr3_nt: TGCGCCAGCAGCCCTGGAGATCGGGAATTCATGACTGAAGCTTTCTTT
j_call: TRBJ1-1; d_call: .; clone_size: .; v_call: TRBV12-3/TRBV12-4; cdr3_aa: CASKVVYGSEAFF; cdr3_nt: TGTGCCAGCAAAGTCGTTTACGGGTCTGAAGCTTTCTTT
j_call: TRBJ1-2; d_call: TRBD1; clone_size: .; v_call: TRBV3-1/TRBV3-2; cdr3_aa: CASSQDGTGRGYTF; cdr3_nt: TGTGCCAGCAGCCAAGATGGGACAGGGCGCGGCTACACCTTC
j_call: TRBJ1-5; d_call: .; clone_size: .; v_call: TRBV7-2; cdr3_aa: CASSLYGGEDQPQHF; cdr3_nt: TGTGCCAGCAGCTTATATGGGGGCGAAGATCAGCCCCAGCATTTT
j_call: TRBJ2-5; d_call: .; clone_size: .; v_call: TRBV5-1; cdr3_aa: CASSQPGAEETQYF; cdr3_nt: TGCGCCAGCAGCCAGCCGGGGGCGGAAGAGACCCAGTACTTC
j_call: TRBJ1-6; d_call: .; clone_size: .; v_call: TRBV19; cdr3_aa: CASRLMGTANSPLHF; cdr3_nt: TGTGCCAGTAGACTCATGGGGACGGCGAATTCACCCCTCCACTTT
j_call: TRBJ2-6; d_call: .; clone_size: once; v_call: TRBV29-1; cdr3_aa: CSVEGDGTGANVLTF; cdr3_nt: TGCAGCGTTGAAGGAGACGGGACCGGGGCCAACGTCCTGACTTTC
j_call: TRBJ2-3; d_call: TRBD1; clone_size: .; v_call: TRBV6-5; cdr3_aa: CASRRDRGREDTQYF; cdr3_nt: TGTGCCAGCAGGAGGGACAGGGGGCGCGAAGATACGCAGTATTTT
j_call: TRBJ1-6; d_call: .; clone_size: few; v_call: TRBV6-6; cdr3_aa: CASKVGNRAPNSPLHF; cdr3_nt: TGTGCCAGCAAGGTCGGCAACAGGGCCCCAAATTCACCCCTCCACTTT
j_call: TRBJ2-3; d_call: .; clone_size: .; v_call: TRBV25-1; cdr3_aa: CATLLRGSTDTQYF; cdr3_nt: TGTGCCACCCTCTTGAGAGGTAGCACAGATACGCAGTATTTT
j_call: TRBJ1-1; d_call: TRBD1; clone_size: .; v_call: TRBV19; cdr3_aa: CASSIWDRVDTEAFF; cdr3_nt: TGTGCCAGTAGTATATGGGACAGGGTAGACACTGAAGCTTTCTTT
j_call: TRBJ1-1; d_call: .; clone_size: .; v_call: TRBV6-5; cdr3_aa: CASSQGETEAFF; cdr3_nt: TGTGCCAGCAGTCAGGGCGAGACTGAAGCTTTCTTT
j_call: TRBJ1-5; d_call: .; clone_size: few; v_call: TRBV5-1; cdr3_aa: CASSLGEGVQPQHF; cdr3_nt: TGCGCCAGCAGCTTGGGAGAGGGGGTCCAGCCCCAGCATTTT
j_call: TRBJ2-3; d_call: .; clone_size: .; v_call: TRBV25-1; cdr3_aa: CASNGAGRTDTQYF; cdr3_nt: TGTGCCAGCAACGGCGCAGGGAGAACAGATACGCAGTATTTT
j_call: TRBJ1-2; d_call: .; clone_size: once; v_call: TRBV18; cdr3_aa: CASSLTGINGYTF; cdr3_nt: TGTGCCAGCTCCCTTACAGGGATCAATGGCTACACCTTC
j_call: TRBJ2-4; d_call: .; clone_size: .; v_call: TRBV6-5; cdr3_aa: CASRDNRDPKNIQYF; cdr3_nt: TGTGCCAGCAGAGATAACCGGGACCCCAAAAACATTCAGTACTTC
j_call: TRBJ2-1; d_call: .; clone_size: .; v_call: TRBV6-4; cdr3_aa: CASSEVSLGGEQFF; cdr3_nt: TGTGCCAGCAGTGAAGTCTCTTTGGGAGGTGAGCAGTTCTTC
j_call: TRBJ1-6; d_call: TRBD1; clone_size: .; v_call: TRBV19; cdr3_aa: CASSNPPGRGNSPLHF; cdr3_nt: TGTGCCAGTAGTAACCCCCCCGGCAGGGGGAATTCACCCCTCCACTTT
j_call: TRBJ2-3; d_call: .; clone_size: .; v_call: TRBV5-1; cdr3_aa: CASSSGYTDTQYF; cdr3_nt: TGCGCCAGCAGTTCGGGGTACACAGATACGCAGTATTTT
j_call: TRBJ2-2; d_call: .; clone_size: .; v_call: TRBV7-9; cdr3_aa: CASRREQGGTGELFF; cdr3_nt: TGTGCCAGTCGCCGGGAGCAGGGAGGCACCGGGGAGCTGTTTTTT
j_call: TRBJ1-4; d_call: TRBD1; clone_size: .; v_call: TRBV30; cdr3_aa: CAWSFRDREGEKLFF; cdr3_nt: TGTGCCTGGAGCTTTCGGGACAGGGAAGGCGAAAAACTGTTTTTT
j_call: TRBJ2-1; d_call: TRBD1; clone_size: .; v_call: TRBV24-1; cdr3_aa: CATSDWTGGAGDEQFF; cdr3_nt: TGTGCCACCAGTGACTGGACAGGGGGCGCGGGAGATGAGCAGTTCTTC
j_call: TRBJ1-1; d_call: .; clone_size: .; v_call: TRBV18; cdr3_aa: CASLSRATNTEAFF; cdr3_nt: TGTGCCAGCTTATCCCGGGCCACGAACACTGAAGCTTTCTTT
j_call: TRBJ2-1; d_call: TRBD2; clone_size: once; v_call: TRBV7-8; cdr3_aa: CASSSGGTISYNEQFF; cdr3_nt: TGTGCCAGCAGCTCGGGGGGGACAATCTCCTACAATGAGCAGTTCTTC
j_call: TRBJ2-3; d_call: .; clone_size: .; v_call: TRBV2; cdr3_aa: CASTPESGTDTQYF; cdr3_nt: TGTGCCAGCACCCCGGAAAGTGGTACAGATACGCAGTATTTT
j_call: TRBJ1-3; d_call: .; clone_size: few; v_call: TRBV19; cdr3_aa: CASSDSRVDTIYF; cdr3_nt: TGTGCCAGTAGTGACAGTCGGGTAGACACCATATATTTT
j_call: TRBJ1-3; d_call: .; clone_size: .; v_call: TRBV29-1; cdr3_aa: CSVMRTSSGNTIYF; cdr3_nt: TGCAGCGTGATGAGGACAAGCTCTGGAAACACCATATATTTT
j_call: TRBJ2-1; d_call: .; clone_size: .; v_call: TRBV6-5; cdr3_aa: CASSSDRSSYNEQFF; cdr3_nt: TGTGCCAGCAGTTCAGACAGGAGCTCCTACAATGAGCAGTTCTTC
j_call: TRBJ2-3; d_call: .; clone_size: .; v_call: TRBV9; cdr3_aa: CASSPLTIPHDTQYF; cdr3_nt: TGTGCCAGCTCACCCCTGACGATTCCACATGATACGCAGTATTTT
j_call: TRBJ1-4; d_call: .; clone_size: .; v_call: TRBV7-2; cdr3_aa: CASSGGGRTNEKLFF; cdr3_nt: TGTGCCAGCAGCGGGGGGGGGCGAACTAATGAAAAACTGTTTTTT
j_call: TRBJ1-1; d_call: .; clone_size: once; v_call: TRBV6-5; cdr3_aa: CASSSRGAGGRAFF; cdr3_nt: TGTGCCAGCAGTTCGAGAGGAGCGGGGGGGCGAGCTTTCTTT
j_call: TRBJ1-2; d_call: TRBD1; clone_size: .; v_call: TRBV28; cdr3_aa: CASSFPTGQGLGYTF; cdr3_nt: TGTGCCAGCAGTTTCCCCACGGGACAGGGACTTGGCTACACCTTC
j_call: TRBJ2-3; d_call: TRBD2; clone_size: .; v_call: TRBV30; cdr3_aa: CASGRGYSGTQYF; cdr3_nt: TGTGCCTCCGGGAGGGGATATTCGGGTACGCAGTATTTT
j_call: TRBJ1-2; d_call: .; clone_size: few; v_call: TRBV19; cdr3_aa: CATGVPGIYGYTF; cdr3_nt: TGTGCCACCGGGGTACCGGGCATATATGGCTACACCTTC
j_call: TRBJ2-5; d_call: TRBD1; clone_size: once; v_call: TRBV12-3/TRBV12-4; cdr3_aa: CASRYGQGETQYF; cdr3_nt: TGTGCCAGCAGATACGGACAGGGGGAGACCCAGTACTTC
j_call: TRBJ2-5; d_call: .; clone_size: .; v_call: TRBV2; cdr3_aa: CASNRVGETQYF; cdr3_nt: TGTGCCAGCAACAGGGTCGGGGAGACCCAGTACTTC
j_call: TRBJ2-5; d_call: .; clone_size: .; v_call: TRBV3-1/TRBV3-2; cdr3_aa: CASSQDLTAGFVETQYF; cdr3_nt: TGTGCCAGCAGCCAAGATTTAACGGCAGGGTTCGTGGAGACCCAGTACTTC
j_call: TRBJ2-1; d_call: TRBD2; clone_size: .; v_call: TRBV9; cdr3_aa: CASSVASERGGRVEQFF; cdr3_nt: TGTGCCAGCAGCGTAGCTTCCGAGCGGGGGGGCCGGGTTGAGCAGTTCTTC
j_call: TRBJ1-3; d_call: .; clone_size: .; v_call: TRBV5-6; cdr3_aa: CASYKRQLRSGNTIYF; cdr3_nt: TGTGCCAGCTACAAGCGACAGCTACGCTCTGGAAACACCATATATTTT
j_call: TRBJ1-6; d_call: .; clone_size: .; v_call: TRBV5-6; cdr3_aa: CASSRKGGQGGSPLHF; cdr3_nt: TGTGCCAGCAGCCGGAAAGGCGGACAAGGCGGTTCACCCCTCCACTTT
j_call: TRBJ2-5; d_call: TRBD1; clone_size: .; v_call: TRBV10-1; cdr3_aa: CASSGRTGGTETQYF; cdr3_nt: TGCGCCAGCAGTGGGCGGACAGGGGGGACAGAGACCCAGTACTTC
j_call: TRBJ2-1; d_call: TRBD2; clone_size: .; v_call: TRBV9; cdr3_aa: CASSTTLAGGDNEQFF; cdr3_nt: TGTGCCAGCAGCACGACCCTAGCGGGGGGCGACAATGAGCAGTTCTTC
j_call: TRBJ1-2; d_call: TRBD1; clone_size: .; v_call: TRBV9; cdr3_aa: CASSVFGQGTYGYTF; cdr3_nt: TGTGCCAGCAGCGTGTTTGGACAGGGGACCTATGGCTACACCTTC
j_call: TRBJ1-1; d_call: .; clone_size: .; v_call: TRBV27; cdr3_aa: CASSLSPGKVEAFF; cdr3_nt: TGTGCCAGCAGTTTATCGCCTGGGAAGGTGGAAGCTTTCTTT
j_call: TRBJ1-1; d_call: TRBD1; clone_size: few; v_call: TRBV2; cdr3_aa: CASTRQGEAEAFF; cdr3_nt: TGTGCCAGCACCAGACAGGGGGAGGCTGAAGCTTTCTTT
j_call: TRBJ2-3; d_call: TRBD1; clone_size: .; v_call: TRBV6-6; cdr3_aa: CAARGTGVTDTQYF; cdr3_nt: TGTGCCGCTCGTGGGACAGGGGTCACAGATACGCAGTATTTT
j_call: TRBJ1-2; d_call: TRBD1; clone_size: .; v_call: TRBV24-1; cdr3_aa: CATSDTGTGGVYGYTF; cdr3_nt: TGTGCCACCAGTGATACCGGGACAGGGGGCGTCTATGGCTACACCTTC
j_call: TRBJ1-2; d_call: TRBD1; clone_size: few; v_call: TRBV11-1; cdr3_aa: CASSSGQGARGYTF; cdr3_nt: TGTGCCAGCAGCTCTGGACAGGGGGCGCGGGGCTACACCTTC
j_call: TRBJ2-5; d_call: .; clone_size: .; v_call: TRBV5-1; cdr3_aa: CASSLEGSETQYF; cdr3_nt: TGCGCCAGCAGCTTGGAAGGGTCAGAGACCCAGTACTTC
j_call: TRBJ2-1; d_call: TRBD2; clone_size: .; v_call: TRBV6-5; cdr3_aa: CASSTRTSRNEQFF; cdr3_nt: TGTGCCAGCAGTACCCGGACTAGCCGCAATGAGCAGTTCTTC
j_call: TRBJ2-1; d_call: TRBD1; clone_size: .; v_call: TRBV18; cdr3_aa: CASSQGTGAYNEQFF; cdr3_nt: TGTGCCAGCTCTCAGGGGACAGGGGCATACAATGAGCAGTTCTTC